This T cell receptor beta chain emerged from a study of T-cell reconstitution after alpha-beta-depleted transplantation in children. This CDR3 contains 13 residues. V was shortened by 7 bases and J by 3 bases, with 13 bases between the two germline ends. The germline gives CDR1 DFQATT, CDR2 SNEGSKA (reference sequence). Construction of the TCRbeta library involved unique molecular identifiers. Each CDR3 protein gets one entry after TCRdb re-called the PCR reads with MiXCR. The table lists about 540,000 distinct CDR3 sequences, approximately 20% of them singletons, with approximately 3% in the top ten.

The receptor's source is a human donor who donated a stem cell graft to a child with acute lymphoblastic leukemia. Specimen: PBMCs from the stem cell graft donor, collected from the stem cell graft. The V gene is TRBV20-1, the J gene TRBJ2-1; D remains unclear. In DNA, the CDR3 is TGCAGTGTTCTTCCTAGAAACTACAATGAGCAGTTCTTC. As protein: CSVLPRNYNEQFF.